These 32 T cell receptor beta chains were all obtained from the same sample, sequenced in a study of T cells in localized non-small cell lung cancer. The method was immunoSEQ multiplex PCR; TCRdb's version includes in-frame clones alone and lacks a portion of them. Among under 35,000 clones listed, approximately 90% were seen once. This specimen was peripheral blood, taken before any cancer treatment. All receptors derive from a female donor aged 60 or older with stage I lung adenocarcinoma.

The chain carries TRBV5-1 and TRBJ2-3; 7 bases line up with TRBD1. The ends lost 4 bases at V and 2 bases at J; junction bases unmatched: 7. In germline, CDR1 is SGHRS, CDR2 YFSETQ. The CDR3 totals 15 residues. CDR3 coding DNA: TGCGCCAGCAGCGAACAGGGGTGGGCCACAGATACGCAGTATTTT. This sequence encodes CASSEQGWATDTQYF.

The chain is built from TRBV10-1 and TRBJ1-1; TRBD1 agrees at 7 bases. Germline V gives CDR1 WNHNN, CDR2 SYGVQD (reference sequence). V trimming: 8 bases; J trimming: 1 base; junction bases outside the gene matches: 10. The CDR3 contains 15 residues. CDR3 protein: CASQPRTGSNTEAFF. The DNA of the CDR3 is TGCGCCAGCCAACCTCGGACAGGTTCGAACACTGAAGCTTTCTTT.

This chain joins TRBV5-8 and TRBJ2-4; the D is unclear. Trimming removed 2 bases at V and 2 bases at J, with 8 bases between. Per germline, CDR1 SGHTS and CDR2 YDEGEE. The CDR3 runs to 14 residues. In nucleotides, the CDR3 is TGTGCCAGCAGCTTAGGCACCACCAAAAACATTCAGTACTTC. As protein: CASSLGTTKNIQYF.

The chain joins TRBV18 to TRBJ2-3, with D perhaps matching TRBD1 (6 bases). From germline, CDR1 is KGHSH and CDR2 LQKENI. V lost 6 bases, J lost 1 base, and 11 bases lay in between. This CDR3 spans 14 amino acids. CDR3 in amino acids: CASSSPGGTDTQYF. The CDR3 DNA is TGTGCCAGCTCCTCCCCAGGGGGCACAGATACGCAGTATTTT.

The chain uses TRBV9 and TRBJ2-3, with 9 positions matching TRBD1. V lost 0 bases, J lost 5 bases, and 10 bases stayed unmatched. Germline-derived CDR1 and CDR2 are SGDLS and YYNGEE. This CDR3 has 17 residues. CDR3 coding DNA: TGTGCCAGCAGCGTAGCGACAGGGGGGCGCCGGGTAGATACGCAGTATTTT. It yields the protein CASSVATGGRRVDTQYF.

This clone was counted a single time. The chain joins TRBV18 to TRBJ1-5; D call uncertain. Deletions cut 2 bases from V and 7 bases from J, with 9 bases between. Germline V gives CDR1 KGHSH, CDR2 LQKENI. This CDR3 is 13 amino acids long. CDR3 sequence reads: CASSPASNQPQHF. CDR3 coding DNA: TGTGCCAGCTCACCAGCATCTAACCAGCCCCAGCATTTT. Drawing the rest from reference TRBV18 and TRBJ1-5, the complete variable domain is NAGVMQNPRHLVRRRGQEARLRCSPMKGHSHVYWYRQLPEEGLKFMVYLQKENIIDESGMPKERFSAEFPKEGPSILRIQQVVRGDSAAYFCASSPASNQPQHFGDGTRLSIL.

The chain is built from TRBV14 and TRBJ2-5, with D possibly TRBD2 on 6 matching bases. The CDR3 sequence is 16 residues long. CDR1 and CDR2 from the germline V gene are SGHDN and FVKESK. Deletions cut 6 bases from V and 5 bases from J, with 22 bases between. The CDR3 loop reads CASSSNLRGSRETQYF. CDR3 DNA sequence: TGTGCCAGCAGTTCGAACCTGCGGGGATCCAGGGAGACCCAGTACTTC.

Points on this clone: A read error may account for a junction end that differs from germline. Other DNA sequences in this sample translate to the same CDR3. V and J are TRBV6-5 and TRBJ2-1; the match to TRBD1 covers 9 bases. CDR1 and CDR2 (germline): MNHEY, SVGAGI. This CDR3 contains 15 residues. The CDR3 sequence: CASSYGTGSYNEQFF. The CDR3 DNA sequence: TGTGCCAGTAGTTACGGGACAGGGTCCTACAATGAGCAGTTCTTC.

The chain couples TRBV7-8 to TRBJ2-7; 7 nucleotides line up with TRBD2. V lost 3 bases, J lost 5 bases, and 7 bases stayed unmatched. The CDR3 consists of 14 residues. Looked up from germline, CDR1 is SGHVS and CDR2 is FQNEAQ. In nucleotides, the CDR3 is TGTGCCAGCAGCTTTATCGGGGGGAGCAACGAGCAGTACTTC. This sequence encodes CASSFIGGSNEQYF. The full variable domain, with the rest looked up from reference TRBV7-8 and TRBJ2-7, is GAGVSQSPRYKVAKRGQDVALRCDPISGHVSLFWYQQALGQGPEFLTYFQNEAQLDKSGLPSDRFFAERPEGSVSTLKIQRTQQEDSAVYLCASSFIGGSNEQYFGPGTRLTVT.

The chain uses TRBV29-1 and TRBJ2-3; D remains unclear. The CDR3 consists of 14 residues. Germline V CDR1 and CDR2: SQVTM, ANQGSEA. Deletions cut 7 bases from V and 4 bases from J, with 18 bases between. CDR3 residues: CSASRAMGADTQYF. In DNA form, the CDR3 reads TGCAGCGCCAGTAGGGCCATGGGCGCAGATACGCAGTATTTT.

This chain links TRBV6-6 with TRBJ2-3; 10 nucleotides match TRBD2. Germline V gene data show CDR1 as MNHNY and CDR2 as SVGAGI (reference sequence). J was trimmed by 1 base and V by 6 bases; bases with no gene match: 4. CDR3 size: 15 residues. The CDR3 sequence: CASSLAGDRTDTQYF. CDR3 DNA: TGTGCCAGCAGCCTAGCGGGGGACCGCACAGATACGCAGTATTTT.

The CDR3 coding sequence is TGTGCCAGCAGCTTTAGACTAGCGGGGAACAATGAGCAGTTCTTC. Its translation: CASSFRLAGNNEQFF. The gene calls are TRBV7-2 and TRBJ2-1; 11 nucleotides agree with TRBD2. The J segment lost 5 bases and the V segment lost 3 bases, leaving 3 bases of the junction unmatched. The length of the CDR3 is 15 residues. The V gene's germline CDR1 is SGHTA and CDR2 FQGNSA.

The chain carries TRBV7-2 and TRBJ2-7; D is ambiguous. Trimming stripped 3 bases from V and 2 bases from J, with 17 bases between. This CDR3 spans 16 amino acids. In germline, CDR1 is SGHTA, CDR2 FQGNSA. The CDR3 DNA reads TGTGCCAGCAGCTTTGTATCAGATTACCCTGCCTACGAGCAGTACTTC. Protein product: CASSFVSDYPAYEQYF. The full variable domain, completed using reference TRBV7-2 and TRBJ2-7, is GAGVSQSPSNKVTEKGKDVELRCDPISGHTALYWYRQSLGQGLEFLIYFQGNSAPDKSGLPSDRFSAERTGGSVSTLTIQRTQQEDSAVYLCASSFVSDYPAYEQYFGPGTRLTVT.

This chain joins TRBV30 and TRBJ2-3; D is unclear. V was clipped by 4 bases and J by 0 bases, with 8 bases between them. This CDR3 spans 13 amino acids. Germline CDR1 and CDR2: GTSNPN and SVGIG (reference sequence). The CDR3 sequence: CAWTRASTDTQYF. CDR3 DNA sequence: TGTGCCTGGACACGTGCTAGCACAGATACGCAGTATTTT.

The rearrangement links TRBV2 to TRBJ2-3, with 7 bases aligning to TRBD2. The CDR3 is made up of 13 amino acids. Germline CDR1 reads SNHLY; CDR2 reads FYNNEI. V was clipped by 2 bases and J by 9 bases; unmatched bases: 5. In DNA form, the CDR3 reads TGTGCCAGCAGTGAAAGTCAAGCGGGAACGCAGTATTTT. Translation gives CASSESQAGTQYF.

The CDR3 here is CASSPDRVGEQYF. The CDR3, as DNA: TGTGCCAGCAGCCCGGACAGGGTTGGAGAGCAGTACTTC. The chain is built from TRBV11-2 and TRBJ2-7, with TRBD1 matching 8 bases. The V segment lost 5 bases and the J segment 7 bases; nucleotides outside the gene matches: 7. The CDR3 totals 13 residues. Germline V gene lookup returns CDR1 SGHAT and CDR2 FQNNGV.

The chain employs TRBV5-1 and TRBJ1-1; 7 bases are shared with TRBD1. This CDR3 region has 16 residues. Germline V gene data show CDR1 as SGHRS and CDR2 as YFSETQ. V lost 5 bases and J lost 3; bases outside the gene matches: 13. The CDR3 is CASRRQLGTADTEAFF. The CDR3 coding sequence is TGCGCCAGCAGACGGCAACTTGGGACAGCAGACACTGAAGCTTTCTTT.

Comment on this clone: Different DNA sequences within this sample yield the same CDR3. The chain links TRBV7-2 to TRBJ1-1, with D unclear. Trimming shortened V by 3 bases and J by 0 bases, and 8 bases separated the two germline ends. Germline values: CDR1 SGHTA, CDR2 FQGNSA. The CDR3 is 14 residues long. Here the CDR3 DNA reads TGTGCCAGCAGCTTTGGAGGGCTGAACACTGAAGCTTTCTTT. This translates into CASSFGGLNTEAFF.

The CDR3 DNA reads as TGCAGTGCTCGGGACATGGAAAAACTGTTTTTT. Translated: CSARDMEKLFF. J is TRBJ1-4 and V is TRBV20-1, with D perhaps TRBD1 (6 bases). This CDR3 region has 11 residues. Looked up from germline, CDR1 is DFQATT and CDR2 is SNEGSKA (reference sequence). The ends were cut back, 5 bases at V and 8 bases at J, with 9 bases in the middle.

This clone has more than one count but fewer than ten. The chain links TRBV5-1 to TRBJ2-7; 9 nucleotides line up with TRBD2. Unmatched junction bases numbered 10, after V lost 4 bases and J lost 2 bases. Germline V gives CDR1 SGHRS, CDR2 YFSETQ. This CDR3 contains 16 residues. The CDR3 DNA is TGCGCCAGCAGCCCCGCGGGGGGGGGCCTGACCTACGAGCAGTACTTC. This sequence encodes CASSPAGGGLTYEQYF.

This chain links TRBV9 with TRBJ2-3; 7 bases line up with TRBD1. V lost 0 bases, J lost 3 bases, and 13 bases stayed unmatched. This CDR3 comprises 18 residues. Per germline, CDR1 SGDLS and CDR2 YYNGEE. The CDR3 spells CASSVEGRGGHQTDTQYF. DNA of the CDR3: TGTGCCAGCAGCGTAGAGGGCCGAGGGGGCCACCAAACAGATACGCAGTATTTT.

This clone was seen a few times. This chain joins TRBV4-3 and TRBJ1-4; 8 bases are a match to TRBD1. The CDR3 is 17 residues long. CDR1 and CDR2 (germline): LGHNA, YSLEER. The J segment lost 4 bases and the V segment lost 0 bases, leaving 7 bases of the junction unmatched. The CDR3 sequence: CASSQDYGTGFNEKLFF. CDR3 DNA sequence: TGCGCCAGCAGCCAAGATTACGGGACAGGCTTTAATGAAAAACTGTTTTTT.

V usage is TRBV6-5 and J usage is TRBJ1-4; D gene uncertain. CDR1 and CDR2 from the germline V gene are MNHEY and SVGAGI. CDR3 size: 13 residues. Trimming took off 5 bases at V and 0 bases at J, with 4 bases between the two ends. The CDR3 region has the DNA TGTGCCAGCAGTGGTGCAACTAATGAAAAACTGTTTTTT. Protein sequence: CASSGATNEKLFF.

In this sample, this clone turned up once. This chain connects TRBV6-1 to TRBJ1-1, with D unclear. V was cut by 7 bases and J by 2 bases, with 5 bases left in between. The CDR3 length is 11 residues. The V gene's germline CDR1 is MNHNS and CDR2 SASEGT. CDR3 residues: CASTHNTEAFF. The CDR3 nucleotides are TGTGCCAGCACACACAACACTGAAGCTTTCTTT.

This clone was picked up one time. The V and J genes are TRBV28 and TRBJ1-1; tentatively, D is TRBD1 (6 bases). The CDR3 extends over 14 amino acids. CDR1 and CDR2 (germline): MDHEN, SYDVKM. V was cut by 11 bases and J by 0 bases, with 16 bases left in between. The CDR3 here is CAAKGGYMNTEAFF. As DNA, the CDR3 is TGTGCCGCTAAGGGGGGTTACATGAACACTGAAGCTTTCTTT.

The chain uses TRBV4-1 and TRBJ2-1; 13 nucleotides match TRBD2. The ends lost 4 bases at V and 4 bases at J; junction bases unmatched: 7. The length of the CDR3 is 17 residues. CDR1 MGHRA and CDR2 YSYEKL come from the germline V gene. The CDR3 nucleotides read TGCGCCAGCAGCCTTCTGGGGACTAGCGGGGTATACAATGAGCAGTTCTTC. The encoded protein is CASSLLGTSGVYNEQFF.

The chain carries TRBV7-2 and TRBJ1-5; no clear D gene. CDR1 and CDR2 (germline): SGHTA, FQGNSA. V was cut by 1 base and J by 3 bases, with 7 bases left in between. The CDR3 spans 14 residues. CDR3 in amino acids: CASSLDIINQPQHF. CDR3 nucleotide sequence: TGTGCCAGCAGCTTAGACATAATCAATCAGCCCCAGCATTTT.

CDR3 amino acids: CAWKGYRNTGELFF. The CDR3 DNA sequence: TGTGCCTGGAAAGGGTATCGGAACACCGGGGAGCTGTTTTTT. V usage is TRBV30 and J usage is TRBJ2-2; D not certain. CDR1 GTSNPN and CDR2 SVGIG come from the germline V gene (reference sequence). The CDR3 consists of 14 residues. Trimming shortened V by 4 bases and J by 1 base, and 10 bases separated the two germline ends.

This sequence joins TRBV4-1 and TRBJ1-4; D might be TRBD1 (5 bases). The CDR3 has 17 residues. In germline, CDR1 is MGHRA, CDR2 YSYEKL. Deletions cut 2 bases from V and 5 bases from J, with 18 bases between. The CDR3 DNA follows: TGCGCCAGCAGCCAAACTATTCCGGGGCAGCAAAATGAAAAACTGTTTTTT. This translates into CASSQTIPGQQNEKLFF.

V gene TRBV27 combines with J gene TRBJ1-5, with D uncertain. Deletions cut 4 bases from V and 6 bases from J, with 16 bases between. The CDR3 is made up of 15 amino acids. From germline, CDR1 is MNHEY and CDR2 SMNVEV (reference sequence). CDR3 loop: CASSSTGGPSQPQHF. The CDR3 DNA is TGTGCCAGCAGTTCAACCGGAGGGCCTAGTCAGCCCCAGCATTTT.

The chain links TRBV9 to TRBJ2-2, with D possibly being TRBD1 (6 bases). Germline-derived CDR1 and CDR2 are SGDLS and YYNGEE. CDR3 length equals 14 residues. V was trimmed by 4 bases and J by 4 bases, leaving 11 bases between them. CDR3 sequence: CASSSTGGTGELFF. The CDR3 DNA follows: TGTGCCAGCAGCTCGACAGGTGGCACCGGGGAGCTGTTTTTT.

The chain carries TRBV7-2 and TRBJ2-7, with 9 bases identical to TRBD1. The J segment lost 6 bases and the V segment lost 4 bases, leaving 7 bases of the junction unmatched. This CDR3 is 14 amino acids long. Per germline, CDR1 SGHTA and CDR2 FQGNSA. Written as DNA, the CDR3 is TGTGCCAGCAGCTCGGGACAGGGCCCCTTCGAGCAGTACTTC. Residues: CASSSGQGPFEQYF.